The clone carrying this T cell receptor (beta chain) was seen a few times. The antigen remains undetermined. Mismatch with germline at one junction end may stem from a read error. One entry per CDR3 protein, called by TCRdb with MiXCR from the RT-PCR reads. Here the sample spans more than 600,000 distinct CDR3 sequences, 15% to 20% being singletons. The CDR3 has 13 residues. Per germline, CDR1 KGHSH and CDR2 LQKENI. This entry comes from a study of response to subunit inactivated influenza vaccine. General study findings and limits: The authors offered the suggestion that each seasonal influenza vaccination recruits few new T cells.

The receptor was derived from a man over 45 who received an inactivated influenza vaccine. The specimen comprised PBMCs from blood, sampled 5 days after vaccination. This rearrangement joins TRBV18 to TRBJ2-7; 9 bases are a match to TRBD2. CDR3 bases: TGTGCCAGCTCACCGGGGCGGGAGGGTGCGGTCGGCTTC. This encodes CASSPGREGAVGF.